This T cell receptor (beta chain) was captured by sequencing in a study of blood T cell repertoires in COVID-19 (dated by TCRdb to the early 2020s). In terms of the full investigation: The collaborator samples originated in the United States, Italy and Spain and spanned the acute and convalescent phases of COVID-19. The material from the prospective study consisted of cDNA or gDNA derived from T cells, B-cell-depleted T cells, or PBMCs. The repertoires were released in a freely available public database meant as a resource for research on the immune response to SARS-CoV-2. The sample metadata nearly always contained a de-identified subject ID, COVID-19 status, age in years and sex. Deeply sampled blood TCRbeta repertoires from subjects exposed to, actively infected with, or recovered from COVID-19 were included in the dataset. The samples were drawn from the first 160 participants of the ongoing ImmuneRACE study and from 1,254 subjects provided by 6 global collaborators. Where available, HLA class I and class II types were obtained from metadata supplied by the sample provider rather than from assay-based typing.

This clone has just a few counts. Its antigen target is currently unknown. Base qualities are not provided; no much larger clone lies one nucleotide away. TCRbeta CDR3 regions were amplified from genomic DNA using the immunoSEQ Assay, a bias-controlled multiplex PCR. On the authors' methods: Within the assay, amplification of reference gene primers was used to estimate how many nucleated cells each sample contained. Sequence reads were collapsed and filtered to measure the absolute abundance of every unique TCRbeta CDR3 rearrangement. For each sample, productive Simpson clonality was calculated by taking the square root of Simpson's diversity index across productive rearrangements. TCRdb retrieved this table from immuneACCESS and kept in-frame rearrangements only. Not all clones are present; in checked studies, unresolved V genes account for under half, and no reason is known for the remainder. V, J and clone size reflect that table, while D and trimming were determined from the DNA. This sample lists fewer than 150,000 clones; approximately 80% were detected once. About 5.8% of the sample is in the top ten clones.

Whole blood was collected in K2EDTA tubes by collaborating institutions according to the institutions' own protocols. Collaborator samples were shipped for TCRbeta analysis as frozen whole blood, isolated PBMCs, or DNA extracted from either sample type. What the study reported, not specific to this receptor: The amount of clinical and demographic metadata varied by source and participant and was provided uncurated.

At the junction V is shortened by 5 bases and J by 4 bases, with 14 bases in between. The CDR3 sequence holds 14 residues, the cysteine and phenylalanine included. The CDR3 DNA has 42 bases and is translated from base 1. As encoded in the germline V gene, CDR1 is LGHNA while CDR2 is YNFKEQ. The specimen was peripheral blood. The sequence is built from TRBV4-2 and TRBJ1-1; the D gene lacks a confident call. The clonotype originates from a human donor in a cohort sampled during active COVID-19. The CDR3 protein is CASSYEGLTTEAFF. The nucleotides are TGTGCCAGCAGCTACGAGGGCCTGACCACTGAAGCTTTCTTT.